This T cell receptor beta chain was sequenced for a study of cytomegalovirus exposure and HLA in healthy donors. Trimming cost V 3 bases and J 0 bases, with 15 bases left between them. This CDR3 spans 18 amino acids. Germline V CDR1 and CDR2: SGHDN, FVKESK. PCR amplification relied on 60 Vbeta primers (plus 13 Jbeta primers). Assay used: immunoSEQ multiplex PCR; TCRdb lists only in-frame clones, some missing. The table has some 190,000 clones, approximately 80% seen once. Findings and limits, study-wide: It was in a later analysis that TCR association rates were seen to vary by HLA locus, highest for DRB1 and lowest for HLA-C. V- and J-gene trimming of TCR beta was linked (in a later analysis) to a missense DCLRE1C variant. The study recorded 164 TCR beta chains that were cytomegalovirus-associated. The study had only CMV serostatus as immune exposure information.

This clone was seen a single time. Its target is not known. The chain is built from TRBV14 and TRBJ1-6; weak D call: TRBD1 (6 bases). The source of this sequence is a male donor in good health and CMV-seronegative. Sequencing was done on a sample of PBMCs. CDR3: CASSQKTGPSSYNSPLHF. CDR3 nucleotide sequence: TGTGCCAGCAGCCAGAAGACAGGACCGAGCTCCTATAATTCACCCCTCCACTTT.